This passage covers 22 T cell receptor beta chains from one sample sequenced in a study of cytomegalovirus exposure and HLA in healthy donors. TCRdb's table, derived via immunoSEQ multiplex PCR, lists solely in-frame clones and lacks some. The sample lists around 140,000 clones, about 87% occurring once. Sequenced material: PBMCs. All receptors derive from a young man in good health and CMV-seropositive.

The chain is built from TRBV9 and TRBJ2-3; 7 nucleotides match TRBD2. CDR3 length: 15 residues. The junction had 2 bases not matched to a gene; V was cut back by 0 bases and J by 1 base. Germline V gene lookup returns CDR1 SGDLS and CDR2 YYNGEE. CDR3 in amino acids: CASSVGGRGTDTQYF. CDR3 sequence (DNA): TGTGCCAGCAGCGTAGGCGGGAGAGGCACAGATACGCAGTATTTT.

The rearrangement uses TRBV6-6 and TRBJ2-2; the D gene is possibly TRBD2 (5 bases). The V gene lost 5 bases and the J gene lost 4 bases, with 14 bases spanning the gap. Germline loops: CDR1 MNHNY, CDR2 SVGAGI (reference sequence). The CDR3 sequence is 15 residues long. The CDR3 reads CASSTGGAGTGELFF. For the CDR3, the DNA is TGTGCCAGCAGTACCGGAGGAGCTGGCACCGGGGAGCTGTTTTTT.

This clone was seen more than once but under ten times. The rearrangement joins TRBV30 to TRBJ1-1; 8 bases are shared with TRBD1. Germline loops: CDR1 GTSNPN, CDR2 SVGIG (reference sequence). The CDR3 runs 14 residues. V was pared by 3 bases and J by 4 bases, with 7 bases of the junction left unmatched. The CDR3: CAWSLQGVGTEAFF. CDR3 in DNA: TGTGCCTGGAGCTTACAGGGGGTAGGCACTGAAGCTTTCTTT.

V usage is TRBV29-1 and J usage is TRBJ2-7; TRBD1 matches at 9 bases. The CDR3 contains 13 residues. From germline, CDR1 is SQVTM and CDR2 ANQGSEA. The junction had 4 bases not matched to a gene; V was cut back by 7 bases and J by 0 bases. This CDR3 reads CSAGTGSSYEQYF. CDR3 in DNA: TGCAGCGCCGGGACAGGGAGCTCCTACGAGCAGTACTTC.

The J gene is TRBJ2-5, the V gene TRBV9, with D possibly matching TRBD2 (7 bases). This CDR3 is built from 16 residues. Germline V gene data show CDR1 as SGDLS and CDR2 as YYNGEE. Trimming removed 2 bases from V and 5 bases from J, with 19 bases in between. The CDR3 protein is CASSVSVGGPFETQYF. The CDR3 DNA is TGTGCCAGCAGCGTTAGTGTGGGGGGGCCATTTGAGACCCAGTACTTC. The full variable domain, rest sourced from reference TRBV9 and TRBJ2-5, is DSGVTQTPKHLITATGQRVTLRCSPRSGDLSVYWYQQSLDQGLQFLIQYYNGEERAKGNILERFSAQQFPDLHSELNLSSLELGDSALYFCASSVSVGGPFETQYFGPGTRLLVL.

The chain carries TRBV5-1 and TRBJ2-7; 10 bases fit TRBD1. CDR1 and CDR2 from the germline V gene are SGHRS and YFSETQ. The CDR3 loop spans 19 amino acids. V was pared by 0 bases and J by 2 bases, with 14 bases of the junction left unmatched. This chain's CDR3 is CASSLVRDRGKLAPYEQYF. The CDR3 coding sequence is TGCGCCAGCAGCTTGGTCCGGGACAGGGGAAAATTGGCCCCCTACGAGCAGTACTTC.

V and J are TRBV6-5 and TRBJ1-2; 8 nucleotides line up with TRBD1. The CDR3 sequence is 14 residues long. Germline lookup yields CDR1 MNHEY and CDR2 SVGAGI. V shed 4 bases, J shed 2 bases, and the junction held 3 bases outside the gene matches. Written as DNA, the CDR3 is TGTGCCAGCAGTTGGGACAGGAGAAACTATGGCTACACCTTC. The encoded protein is CASSWDRRNYGYTF.

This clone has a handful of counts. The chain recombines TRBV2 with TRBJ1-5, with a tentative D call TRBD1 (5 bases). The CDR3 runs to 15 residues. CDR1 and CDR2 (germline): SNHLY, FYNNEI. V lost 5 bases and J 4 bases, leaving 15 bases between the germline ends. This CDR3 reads CASSSLTAANQPQHF. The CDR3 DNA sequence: TGTGCCAGCAGTTCGCTGACAGCAGCAAATCAGCCCCAGCATTTT. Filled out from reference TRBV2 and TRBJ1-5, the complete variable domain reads EPEVTQTPSHQVTQMGQEVILRCVPISNHLYFYWYRQILGQKVEFLVSFYNNEISEKSEIFDDQFSVERPDGSNFTLKIRSTKLEDSAMYFCASSSLTAANQPQHFGDGTRLSIL.

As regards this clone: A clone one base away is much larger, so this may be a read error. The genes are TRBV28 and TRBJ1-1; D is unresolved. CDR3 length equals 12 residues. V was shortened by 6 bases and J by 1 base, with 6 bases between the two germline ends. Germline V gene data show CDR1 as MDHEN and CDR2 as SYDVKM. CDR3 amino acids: CASRRQNTEAFF. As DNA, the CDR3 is TGTGCCAGCAGACGACAGAACACTGAAGCTTTCTTT.

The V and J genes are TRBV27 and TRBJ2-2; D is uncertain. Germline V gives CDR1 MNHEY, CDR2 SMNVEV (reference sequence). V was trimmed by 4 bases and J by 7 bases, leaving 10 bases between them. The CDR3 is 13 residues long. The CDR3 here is CASSSSRYGELFF. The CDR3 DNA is TGTGCCAGCAGTTCATCCCGTTACGGGGAGCTGTTTTTT.

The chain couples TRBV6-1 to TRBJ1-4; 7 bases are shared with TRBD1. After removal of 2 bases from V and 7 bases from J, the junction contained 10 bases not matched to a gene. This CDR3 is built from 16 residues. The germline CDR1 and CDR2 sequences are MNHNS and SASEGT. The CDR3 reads CASSEPGDRPFEKLFF. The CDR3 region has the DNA TGTGCCAGCAGTGAACCCGGGGACAGACCCTTTGAAAAACTGTTTTTT.

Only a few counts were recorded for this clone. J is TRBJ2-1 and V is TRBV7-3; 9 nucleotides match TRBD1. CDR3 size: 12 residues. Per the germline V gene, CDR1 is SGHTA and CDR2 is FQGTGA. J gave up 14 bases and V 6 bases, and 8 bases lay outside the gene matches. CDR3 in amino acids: CASRSTGTGKFF. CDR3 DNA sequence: TGTGCCAGCAGGTCAACCGGGACAGGGAAGTTCTTC.

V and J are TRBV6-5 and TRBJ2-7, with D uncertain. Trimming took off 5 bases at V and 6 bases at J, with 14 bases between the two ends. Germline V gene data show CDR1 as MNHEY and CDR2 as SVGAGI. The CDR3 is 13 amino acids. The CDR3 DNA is TGTGCCAGCAGTGCTCCGGCGGTCGGCGAGCAGTACTTC. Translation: CASSAPAVGEQYF.

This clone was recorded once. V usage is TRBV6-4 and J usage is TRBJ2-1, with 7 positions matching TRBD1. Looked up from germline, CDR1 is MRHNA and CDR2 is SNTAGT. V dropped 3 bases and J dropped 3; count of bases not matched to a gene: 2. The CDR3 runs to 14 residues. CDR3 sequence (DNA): TGTGCCAGCAGTGAACAGGGGAACTACAATGAGCAGTTCTTC. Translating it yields CASSEQGNYNEQFF.

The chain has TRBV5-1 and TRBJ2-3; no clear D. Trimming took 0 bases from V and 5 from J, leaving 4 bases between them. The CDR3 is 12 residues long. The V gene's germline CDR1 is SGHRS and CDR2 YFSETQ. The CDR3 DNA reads TGCGCCAGCAGCTTGGTTCAAGATACGCAGTATTTT. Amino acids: CASSLVQDTQYF. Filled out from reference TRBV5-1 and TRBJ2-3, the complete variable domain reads KAGVTQTPRYLIKTRGQQVTLSCSPISGHRSVSWYQQTPGQGLQFLFEYFSETQRNKGNFPGRFSGRQFSNSRSEMNVSTLELGDSALYLCASSLVQDTQYFGPGTRLTVL.

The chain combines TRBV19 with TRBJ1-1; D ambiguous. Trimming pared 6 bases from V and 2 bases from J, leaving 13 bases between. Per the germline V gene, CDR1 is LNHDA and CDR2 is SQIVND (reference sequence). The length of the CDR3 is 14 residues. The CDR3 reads CASRERGPNTEAFF. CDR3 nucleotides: TGTGCCAGTAGAGAACGGGGTCCAAACACTGAAGCTTTCTTT.

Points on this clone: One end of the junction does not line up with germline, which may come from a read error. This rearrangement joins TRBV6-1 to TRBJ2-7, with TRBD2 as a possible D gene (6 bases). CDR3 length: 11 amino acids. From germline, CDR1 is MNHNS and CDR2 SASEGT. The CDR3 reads CASRAGSMEVF. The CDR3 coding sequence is TGTGCCAGCAGGGCGGGGTCTATGGAGGTGTTC.

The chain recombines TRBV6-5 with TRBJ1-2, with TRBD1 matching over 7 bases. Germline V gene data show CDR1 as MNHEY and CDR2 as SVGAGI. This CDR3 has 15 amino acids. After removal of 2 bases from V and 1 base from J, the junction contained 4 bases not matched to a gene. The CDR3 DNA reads TGTGCCAGCAGTTACAGGGACAGCGGTAACTATGGCTACACCTTC. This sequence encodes CASSYRDSGNYGYTF.

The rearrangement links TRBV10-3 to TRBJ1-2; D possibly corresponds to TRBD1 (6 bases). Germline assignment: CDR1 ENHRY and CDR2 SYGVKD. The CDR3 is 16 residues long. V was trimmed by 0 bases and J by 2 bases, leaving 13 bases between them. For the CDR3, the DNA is TGTGCCATCAGTGAGTCGCTTTCCGGGACAAACTATGGCTACACCTTC. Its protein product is CAISESLSGTNYGYTF.

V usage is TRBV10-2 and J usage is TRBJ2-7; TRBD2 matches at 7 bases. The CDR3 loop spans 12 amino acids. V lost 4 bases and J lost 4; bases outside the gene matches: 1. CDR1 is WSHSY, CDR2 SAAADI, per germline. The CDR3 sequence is CASSASGYEQYF. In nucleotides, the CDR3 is TGCGCCAGCAGTGCTAGCGGTTACGAGCAGTACTTC.

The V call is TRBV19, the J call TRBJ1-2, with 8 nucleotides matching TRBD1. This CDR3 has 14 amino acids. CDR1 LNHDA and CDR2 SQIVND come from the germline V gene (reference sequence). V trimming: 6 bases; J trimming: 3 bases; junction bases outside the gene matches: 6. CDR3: CASSPTGGYYGYTF. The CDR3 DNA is TGTGCCAGTAGCCCTACAGGGGGTTACTATGGCTACACCTTC. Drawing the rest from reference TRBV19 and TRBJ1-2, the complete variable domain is DGGITQSPKYLFRKEGQNVTLSCEQNLNHDAMYWYRQDPGQGLRLIYYSQIVNDFQKGDIAEGYSVSREKKESFPLTVTSAQKNPTAFYLCASSPTGGYYGYTFGSGTRLTVV.

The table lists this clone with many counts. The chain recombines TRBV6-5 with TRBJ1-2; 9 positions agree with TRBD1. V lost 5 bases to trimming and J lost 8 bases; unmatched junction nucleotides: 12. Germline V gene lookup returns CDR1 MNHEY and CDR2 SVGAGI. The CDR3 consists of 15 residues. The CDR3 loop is CASSPPGQGIGGYTF. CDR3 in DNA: TGTGCCAGCAGTCCTCCGGGACAGGGAATCGGGGGCTACACCTTC.